These 4 T cell receptor beta chains share one sample of origin, sequenced in a study of blood T cell repertoires in COVID-19 (TCRdb year 2020). The method behind the library was the immunoSEQ multiplex PCR assay. TCRdb took this table from immuneACCESS and kept in-frame rearrangements with V and J called. Such tables lack part of the clones; where checked against another copy, unresolved V genes explain under half of the gap, and the rest is unexplained. The sample table holds approximately 220,000 clones, of which 80% to 90% were seen once. Of the sample, less than 5% falls within the top ten clones. The sample consisted of PBMCs or T cells enriched from blood (not recorded which). These TCRs come from a woman aged 40 to 50 with acute COVID-19.

The genes are TRBV12-3 or TRBV12-4 and TRBJ1-1; unclear D gene. This CDR3 has 13 residues. Trimming shortened V by 4 bases and J by 1 base, and 7 bases separated the two germline ends. The CDR3 DNA reads TGTGCCAGCAGTTATTTTCGGAACACTGAAGCTTTCTTT. Its protein is CASSYFRNTEAFF.

The genes are TRBV2 and TRBJ1-4, with TRBD1 matching over 9 bases. This CDR3 has 14 residues. J was trimmed by 7 bases and V by 4 bases; bases with no gene match: 4. Germline-derived CDR1 and CDR2 are SNHLY and FYNNEI. The chain's CDR3 is CASSAGTGSEKLFF. CDR3 in DNA: TGTGCCAGCAGTGCGGGGACAGGGAGTGAAAAACTGTTTTTT.

The rearrangement uses TRBV10-1 and TRBJ2-3, with 7 bases fitting TRBD1. Germline V gives CDR1 WNHNN, CDR2 SYGVQD (reference sequence). The CDR3 runs 14 residues. V dropped 4 bases and J dropped 3; count of bases not matched to a gene: 4. The CDR3 DNA sequence: TGCGCCAGCAGTGCCCGACAGGGAACAGATACGCAGTATTTT. This gives the protein CASSARQGTDTQYF.

The rearrangement joins TRBV7-2 to TRBJ1-1, with D unresolved. Trimming pared 4 bases from V and 1 base from J, leaving 7 bases between. The germline CDR1 and CDR2 sequences are SGHTA and FQGNSA. CDR3 length: 13 amino acids. This CDR3 is CASSYSKNTEAFF. Written as DNA, the CDR3 is TGTGCCAGCAGCTACAGCAAGAACACTGAAGCTTTCTTT.